These 11 T cell receptor beta chains came from one sample sequenced in a study of T cell changes during pregnancy in multiple sclerosis. Data came from immunoSEQ multiplex PCR; TCRdb stores just in-frame clones and leaves some out. The sample carries tens of thousands of clones, approximately 92% recorded once. Sequenced here: peripheral blood, sampled in the second trimester of pregnancy. Source of these receptors: a female donor in good health, enrolled as a control in a pregnancy study.

As for this clone: The junction does not match germline at one end; this may be a read error. V and J are TRBV7-7 and TRBJ2-5, with 8 nucleotides matching TRBD1. Germline CDR1 SSHAT, CDR2 FNYEAQ (reference sequence). CDR3 size: 13 residues. The CDR3 region is CASSLAGGETQYF. CDR3 DNA sequence: TGTGCTAGCAGCTTAGCAGGGGGCGAGACCCAGTACTTC. Drawing the rest from reference TRBV7-7 and TRBJ2-5, the complete variable domain is GAGVSQSPRYKVTKRGQDVTLRCDPISSHATLYWYQQALGQGPEFLTYFNYEAQPDKSGLPSDRFSAERPEGSISTLTIQRTEQRDSAMYRCASSLAGGETQYFGPGTRLLVL.

This clone appeared once. This chain connects TRBV7-2 to TRBJ2-7; 9 bases line up with TRBD2. Germline V gene data show CDR1 as SGHTA and CDR2 as FQGNSA. This CDR3 has 15 amino acids. V trimming: 1 base; J trimming: 1 base; junction bases outside the gene matches: 2. Here the CDR3 reads CASSLGGGGSYEQYF. Written as DNA, the CDR3 is TGTGCCAGCAGCTTAGGCGGGGGGGGATCCTACGAGCAGTACTTC.

The chain combines TRBV2 with TRBJ2-5; a possible D gene is TRBD1 (6 bases). V was pared by 3 bases and J by 1 base, with 12 bases between. The CDR3 is 15 amino acids. Germline CDR1 and CDR2: SNHLY and FYNNEI. The CDR3 spells CASSDPGEFQETQYF. The CDR3 DNA reads TGTGCCAGCAGTGATCCAGGGGAATTCCAAGAGACCCAGTACTTC. Full variable domain (outside the CDR3, taken from reference TRBV2 and TRBJ2-5): EPEVTQTPSHQVTQMGQEVILRCVPISNHLYFYWYRQILGQKVEFLVSFYNNEISEKSEIFDDQFSVERPDGSNFTLKIRSTKLEDSAMYFCASSDPGEFQETQYFGPGTRLLVL.

The chain couples TRBV7-9 to TRBJ1-2; 9 nucleotides align to TRBD1. V lost 4 bases, J lost 4 bases, and 16 bases stayed unmatched. The CDR3 spans 18 residues. Per germline, CDR1 SEHNR and CDR2 FQNEAQ (reference sequence). The CDR3 sequence is CASSSGTGFSSTPYGYTF. CDR3 DNA: TGTGCCAGCAGCTCCGGGACAGGGTTTAGTTCCACTCCCTATGGCTACACCTTC.

CDR3 nucleotides: TGCGCCAGCAGCCAAAGACGGGAGGGGGGTTACAATGAGCAGTTCTTC. This sequence encodes CASSQRREGGYNEQFF. The chain joins TRBV4-3 to TRBJ2-1; 8 bases match TRBD2. The ends lost 2 bases at V and 4 bases at J; junction bases unmatched: 7. The CDR3 totals 16 residues. From germline, CDR1 is LGHNA and CDR2 YSLEER.

V gene TRBV7-2 combines with J gene TRBJ1-6; 7 positions agree with TRBD1. Looked up from germline, CDR1 is SGHTA and CDR2 is FQGNSA. V dropped 5 bases and J dropped 9; count of bases not matched to a gene: 16. This CDR3 is built from 17 residues. Here the CDR3 reads CASSLPTGTVGSSPLHF. DNA of the CDR3: TGTGCCAGCAGCCTCCCGACAGGGACAGTTGGGAGTTCACCCCTCCACTTT.

The chain has TRBV7-2 and TRBJ2-1; tentative D call: TRBD1 (5 bases). V shed 3 bases and J shed 6 bases, with 6 bases lying between them. CDR3 length equals 12 residues. Germline CDR1 and CDR2: SGHTA and FQGNSA. This CDR3 reads CASSFDSNEQFF. CDR3 sequence (DNA): TGTGCCAGCAGCTTCGACAGCAATGAGCAGTTCTTC.

The J gene is TRBJ1-1, the V gene TRBV10-3, with 9 positions matching TRBD1. The J segment lost 4 bases and the V segment lost 5 bases, leaving 8 bases of the junction unmatched. This CDR3 comprises 15 residues. CDR1 is ENHRY, CDR2 SYGVKD, per germline. The CDR3 bases are TGTGCCATCAGTCGGCGGGACAGGGTATTCACTGAAGCTTTCTTT. Protein product: CAISRRDRVFTEAFF.

This chain links TRBV18 with TRBJ1-5; D perhaps matches TRBD1 (5 bases). Looked up from germline, CDR1 is KGHSH and CDR2 is LQKENI. The length of the CDR3 is 14 residues. V was cut by 4 bases and J by 3 bases, with 10 bases left in between. The CDR3 DNA is TGTGCCAGCTCACTAGGACAAGTCAATCAGCCCCAGCATTTT. The encoded protein is CASSLGQVNQPQHF.

The genes are TRBV5-1 and TRBJ1-1, with TRBD1 identical over 12 bases. Trimming cost V 4 bases and J 1 base; bases outside gene matches: 5. The CDR3 spans 16 residues. Germline CDR1 and CDR2: SGHRS and YFSETQ. CDR3 DNA sequence: TGCGCCAGCAGCCCGGGACAGGGGGCGCAGAACACTGAAGCTTTCTTT. Its translation: CASSPGQGAQNTEAFF.

The V and J genes are TRBV9 and TRBJ2-5; the D gene is possibly TRBD2 (5 bases). V was pared by 0 bases and J by 1 base, with 13 bases between. The germline gives CDR1 SGDLS, CDR2 YYNGEE. The CDR3 contains 16 residues. CDR3 sequence reads: CASSVEDSALQETQYF. In DNA, the CDR3 is TGTGCCAGCAGCGTAGAGGACTCGGCGCTCCAAGAGACCCAGTACTTC.